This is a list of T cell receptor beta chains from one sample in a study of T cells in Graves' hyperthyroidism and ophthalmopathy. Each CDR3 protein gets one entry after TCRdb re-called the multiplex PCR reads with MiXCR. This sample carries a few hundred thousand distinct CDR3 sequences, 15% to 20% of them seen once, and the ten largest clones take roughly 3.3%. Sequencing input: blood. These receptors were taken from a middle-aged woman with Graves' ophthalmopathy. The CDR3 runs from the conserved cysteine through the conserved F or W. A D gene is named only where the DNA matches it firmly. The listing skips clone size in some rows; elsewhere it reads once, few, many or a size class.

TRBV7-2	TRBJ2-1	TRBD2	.	CASSSRLAQNEQFF	TGTGCCAGCAGCTCTAGACTAGCGCAAAATGAGCAGTTCTTC
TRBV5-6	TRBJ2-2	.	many	CASGLGESTGELFF	TGTGCCAGCGGCTTGGGGGAGAGCACCGGGGAGCTGTTTTTT
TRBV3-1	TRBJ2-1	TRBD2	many	CASSQPRGVYNEQFF	TGTGCCAGCAGCCAACCGCGGGGGGTTTACAATGAGCAGTTCTTC
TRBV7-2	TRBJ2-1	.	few	CASSPDWNYNEQFF	TGTGCCAGCAGCCCCGACTGGAACTACAATGAGCAGTTCTTC
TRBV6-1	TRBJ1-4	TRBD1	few	CASTSRDRTTNEKLFF	TGTGCCAGCACGTCCCGGGACAGGACAACTAATGAAAAACTGTTTTTT
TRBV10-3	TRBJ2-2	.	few	CAIRGSNTGELFF	TGTGCCATAAGGGGTTCGAACACCGGGGAGCTGTTTTTT
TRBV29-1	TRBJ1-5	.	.	CSVSSSNQPQHF	TGCAGCGTTTCCAGCAGCAATCAGCCCCAGCATTTT
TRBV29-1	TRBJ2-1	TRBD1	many	CSASGDRASYNEQFF	TGCAGCGCCTCTGGCGACAGGGCTTCCTACAATGAGCAGTTCTTC
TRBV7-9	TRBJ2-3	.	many	CASSLTTLSTDTQYF	TGTGCCAGCAGCTTAACCACCTTAAGCACAGATACGCAGTATTTT
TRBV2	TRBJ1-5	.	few	CASSPGYISNQPQHF	TGTGCCAGCAGCCCGGGATATATTAGCAATCAGCCCCAGCATTTT
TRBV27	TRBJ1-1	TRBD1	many	CASRPKRTGGTEAFF	TGTGCCAGCAGGCCAAAAAGGACAGGGGGGACTGAAGCTTTCTTT
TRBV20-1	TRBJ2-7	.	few	CSRGAGYEQYF	TGCAGTAGGGGGGCCGGCTACGAGCAGTACTTC
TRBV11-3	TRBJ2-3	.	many	CASSSRRADTQYF	TGTGCCAGCAGCTCGAGGCGCGCAGATACGCAGTATTTT
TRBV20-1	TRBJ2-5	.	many	CSAPPGGSSQETQYF	TGCAGTGCCCCCCCTGGAGGCAGTAGTCAAGAGACCCAGTACTTC
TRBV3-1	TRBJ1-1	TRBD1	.	CASSQRQGKNTEAFF	TGTGCCAGCAGCCAACGACAGGGAAAGAACACTGAAGCTTTCTTT
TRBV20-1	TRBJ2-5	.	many	CSARDPQRGAETQYF	TGCAGTGCTAGGGACCCCCAGAGGGGGGCAGAGACCCAGTACTTC
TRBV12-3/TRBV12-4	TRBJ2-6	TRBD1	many	CASSLAGGTSGANVLTF	TGTGCCAGCAGTTTGGCAGGGGGTACGTCTGGGGCCAACGTCCTGACTTTC
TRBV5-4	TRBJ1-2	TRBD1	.	CASSLSGTGLGYTF	TGTGCCAGCAGCTTGAGTGGGACAGGGCTTGGCTACACCTTC
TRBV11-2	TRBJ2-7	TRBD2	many	CASSLAGLADAYEQYF	TGTGCCAGCAGCTTAGCAGGACTAGCGGACGCCTACGAGCAGTACTTC
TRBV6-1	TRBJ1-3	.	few	CASSPGTSFLSGNTIYF	TGTGCCAGCAGTCCCGGGACAAGCTTCCTCTCTGGAAACACCATATATTTT
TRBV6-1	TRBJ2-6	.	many	CASRAGDSGANVLTF	TGTGCCAGCAGAGCAGGGGACTCTGGGGCCAACGTCCTGACTTTC
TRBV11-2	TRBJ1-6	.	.	CASSQELGRNRFHSPLHF	TGCGCCAGCAGCCAAGAGTTGGGTCGCAACAGGTTCCATTCACCCCTCCACTTT
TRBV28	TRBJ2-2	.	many	CAGGAVGELFF	TGTGCCGGAGGGGCTGTCGGGGAGCTGTTTTTT
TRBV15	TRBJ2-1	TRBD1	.	CATSRYGTGGYNEQFF	TGTGCCACCAGCCGATACGGGACAGGGGGCTACAATGAGCAGTTCTTC
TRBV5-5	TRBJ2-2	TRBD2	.	CASSPELAGMNTGELFF	TGTGCCAGCAGCCCAGAACTAGCGGGGATGAACACCGGGGAGCTGTTTTTT
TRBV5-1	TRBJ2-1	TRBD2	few	CASSLTGTTGNEQFF	TGCGCCAGCAGCTTGACCGGGACTACGGGCAATGAGCAGTTCTTC
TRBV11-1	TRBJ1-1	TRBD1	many	CASRGTVTEAFF	TGTGCCAGCAGGGGGACAGTCACTGAAGCTTTCTTT
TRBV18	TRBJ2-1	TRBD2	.	CASSPTLAGAGDNEQFF	TGTGCCAGCTCACCAACCTTAGCGGGAGCAGGGGACAATGAGCAGTTCTTC
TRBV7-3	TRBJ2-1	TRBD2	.	CASSLQAGVSYNEQFF	TGTGCCAGCAGCTTACAAGCGGGAGTCTCCTACAATGAGCAGTTCTTC
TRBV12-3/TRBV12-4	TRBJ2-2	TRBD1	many	CASSNRDRNTGELFF	TGTGCCAGCAGTAACCGGGACAGGAACACCGGGGAGCTGTTTTTT
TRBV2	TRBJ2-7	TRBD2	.	CATRGTSDSYEQYF	TGTGCCACCCGAGGGACTAGCGACTCCTACGAGCAGTACTTC
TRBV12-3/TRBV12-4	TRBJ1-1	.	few	CASSRRLDTEAFF	TGTGCCAGCAGTCGACGGTTGGACACTGAAGCTTTCTTT
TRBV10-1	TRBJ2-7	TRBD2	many	CASSESTAGGLPYEQYF	TGCGCCAGCAGTGAGTCGACGGCGGGAGGCCTTCCCTACGAGCAGTACTTC